Listed below are T cell receptor beta chains from one sample, sequenced in a study of technical replicates of blood from a handful of donors. Produced via immunoSEQ multiplex PCR; TCRdb's table is partial and in-frame only. The table lists some 62,000 clones, approximately 89% of them singletons, with roughly 5.2% in the top ten. Specimen: PBMCs. These receptors were obtained from a human donor in good health. Some clones in this sample may be carry-over from other donors' samples. Each CDR3 is given with its conserved first and last residue. A D gene is named only where the DNA matches it firmly. The size entry is marked missing in some rows and otherwise reads once, few, many or a size class.

abundance: .
d_gene: TRBD1
j_gene: TRBJ1-6
v_gene: TRBV4-3
CDR3nt: TGCGCCAGCAGCCAAGACAGGACAGGGGGTTCACCCCTCCACTTT
CDR3aa: CASSQDRTGGSPLHF

abundance: .
d_gene: TRBD1
j_gene: TRBJ2-1
v_gene: TRBV5-1
CDR3nt: TGCGCCAGCAGCGCCGGGACAGGAGCCCACTACAATGAGCAGTTCTTC
CDR3aa: CASSAGTGAHYNEQFF

abundance: .
d_gene: .
j_gene: TRBJ2-7
v_gene: TRBV4-1
CDR3nt: TGCGCCAGCAGCCCCACAGGGTTTTACCACGAGCAGTACTTC
CDR3aa: CASSPTGFYHEQYF

abundance: .
d_gene: TRBD1
j_gene: TRBJ2-7
v_gene: TRBV18
CDR3nt: TGTGCCAGCTCACCCGGGACAGGGATTAACGAGCAGTACTTC
CDR3aa: CASSPGTGINEQYF

abundance: .
d_gene: .
j_gene: TRBJ2-6
v_gene: TRBV6-5
CDR3nt: TGTGCCAGCAGTTACGACACTGGGGCCAACGTCCTGACTTTC
CDR3aa: CASSYDTGANVLTF

abundance: once
d_gene: .
j_gene: TRBJ1-4
v_gene: TRBV4-2
CDR3nt: TGTGCCGGCAGCCAAGAGATTCGCGTGGGGGCACCGTTTGAAAAACTGTTTTTT
CDR3aa: CAGSQEIRVGAPFEKLFF

abundance: once
d_gene: .
j_gene: TRBJ2-3
v_gene: TRBV5-1
CDR3nt: TGCGCCAGCGCCTCGCGCCCAGAGGCAGATACGCAGTATTTT
CDR3aa: CASASRPEADTQYF

abundance: few
d_gene: TRBD1
j_gene: TRBJ2-3
v_gene: TRBV7-2
CDR3nt: TGTGCCAGCAGCTTAGGAACAGGAGACAGGGTGGTTGGTACGCAGTATTTT
CDR3aa: CASSLGTGDRVVGTQYF

abundance: .
d_gene: TRBD1
j_gene: TRBJ2-5
v_gene: TRBV19
CDR3nt: TGTGCCAGTAGTATAGATCAAACAGGGGACCAAGAGACCCAGTACTTC
CDR3aa: CASSIDQTGDQETQYF

abundance: .
d_gene: .
j_gene: TRBJ2-1
v_gene: TRBV4-2
CDR3nt: TGTGCCAGCAGCCCTGGGGACTCCTCGGGAAGGAATGAGCAGTTCTTC
CDR3aa: CASSPGDSSGRNEQFF

abundance: once
d_gene: .
j_gene: TRBJ1-6
v_gene: TRBV2
CDR3nt: TGTGCCAGCAGATTGGAGCTCTATAATTCACCCCTCCACTTT
CDR3aa: CASRLELYNSPLHF

abundance: .
d_gene: .
j_gene: TRBJ2-3
v_gene: TRBV7-7
CDR3nt: TGTGCCAGCAGCCCAGGGGCTAGGTCCTCTTTGGATACGCAGTATTTT
CDR3aa: CASSPGARSSLDTQYF